The 16 T cell receptor beta chains listed next were all sequenced from one sample in a study of blood T cell repertoires in COVID-19. Sequencing used immunoSEQ multiplex PCR; TCRdb keeps in-frame clones, though not all of them. Here the sample spans 200,000 or so clones, nearly 90% being singletons. Sample: PBMCs or T cells enriched from blood (not recorded which). The receptor set was obtained from a man aged 25 to 40 who had recovered from COVID-19.

This rearrangement joins TRBV19 to TRBJ2-7; a weak D match, TRBD2 (5 bases). V was trimmed by 8 bases and J by 6 bases, leaving 17 bases between them. CDR1 and CDR2 from the germline V gene are LNHDA and SQIVND (reference sequence). The CDR3 has 13 residues. The CDR3, as DNA: TGTGCCAGTTCTATCTCGAGGGAGTCCGAGCAGTACTTC. As protein: CASSISRESEQYF.

The chain recombines TRBV28 with TRBJ2-1, with 7 nucleotides matching TRBD1. Germline values: CDR1 MDHEN, CDR2 SYDVKM. Trimming cost V 6 bases and J 6 bases; bases outside gene matches: 5. The CDR3 has 13 amino acids. CDR3 DNA: TGTGCCAGCAGGAAGGGACAGATCAATGAGCAGTTCTTC. It translates to CASRKGQINEQFF.

This clone has more than one count but fewer than ten. V usage is TRBV15 and J usage is TRBJ2-5, with D possibly matching TRBD2 (6 bases). CDR1 is LNHNV and CDR2 is YYDKDF in the germline V gene (reference sequence). The CDR3 is made up of 17 amino acids. V lost 0 bases and J 6 bases, leaving 20 bases between the germline ends. The CDR3 nucleotides read TGTGCCACCAGCAGAGAATCCGTGGGAGGCGGTAGGAAGACCCAGTACTTC. Its protein product is CATSRESVGGGRKTQYF.

The chain recombines TRBV24-1 with TRBJ1-1; D gene uncertain. This CDR3 has 13 residues. CDR1 is KGHDR and CDR2 is SFDVKD in the germline V gene. V was clipped by 1 base and J by 8 bases, with 10 bases between them. The CDR3 spells CATSDLGRQEAFF. DNA of the CDR3: TGTGCCACCAGTGATTTAGGCAGGCAAGAAGCTTTCTTT.

The rearrangement uses TRBV27 and TRBJ2-2; 9 bases fit TRBD1. Germline assignment: CDR1 MNHEY and CDR2 SMNVEV (reference sequence). J lost 5 bases, V lost 5 bases, and 12 bases had no gene match. The CDR3 totals 17 residues. Here the CDR3 reads CASSMTPGQGTTGELFF. The CDR3 nucleotides read TGTGCCAGCAGTATGACCCCGGGACAGGGCACGACCGGGGAGCTGTTTTTT.

The chain is built from TRBV7-9 and TRBJ2-5, with TRBD1 as a possible D gene (6 bases). The CDR3 extends over 13 amino acids. V lost 8 bases to trimming and J lost 2 bases, with 12 bases between them. From germline, CDR1 is SEHNR and CDR2 FQNEAQ (reference sequence). The DNA for the CDR3 is TGTGCCAGCTTACGAGGGGGTCAAGAGACCCAGTACTTC. It specifies CASLRGGQETQYF.

The chain is built from TRBV28 and TRBJ2-1; possible D gene TRBD2, 6 bases. Germline V gives CDR1 MDHEN, CDR2 SYDVKM. This CDR3 region has 15 residues. Trimming removed 8 bases at V and 7 bases at J, with 21 bases between. DNA of the CDR3: TGTGCCAGCGGAGGGTTGGCAGGGATAGTGAATGAGCAGTTCTTC. Its protein product is CASGGLAGIVNEQFF.

The V call is TRBV7-2, the J call TRBJ1-2, with 10 bases that match TRBD1. V was pared by 4 bases and J by 1 base, with 6 bases of the junction left unmatched. The CDR3 totals 16 residues. Germline-derived CDR1 and CDR2 are SGHTA and FQGNSA. This CDR3 reads CASSSSRTGGNYGYTF. CDR3 DNA: TGTGCCAGCAGCTCGTCCCGGACAGGGGGTAACTATGGCTACACCTTC.

The chain is built from TRBV10-3 and TRBJ1-1; D remains ambiguous. The length of the CDR3 is 14 residues. The germline V gene encodes CDR1 ENHRY and CDR2 SYGVKD. Between the trimmed V and J ends, which lost 0 bases and 1 base, there was a span of 6 bases. CDR3 sequence: CAISESRGNTEAFF. CDR3 DNA: TGTGCCATCAGTGAGTCCCGCGGGAACACTGAAGCTTTCTTT.

The gene calls are TRBV6-5 and TRBJ2-5; 9 positions agree with TRBD2. Losses at the gene ends were 8 bases for V and 4 bases for J; bases not matched to a gene: 11. Germline-derived CDR1 and CDR2 are MNHEY and SVGAGI. This CDR3 is built from 15 residues. This chain's CDR3 is CASYGGRAGRETQYF. Written as DNA, the CDR3 is TGTGCCAGCTACGGCGGGAGGGCCGGGAGAGAGACCCAGTACTTC.

V and J are TRBV6-5 and TRBJ1-6; 8 positions agree with TRBD1. The CDR3 consists of 14 residues. Germline values: CDR1 MNHEY, CDR2 SVGAGI. V was pared by 5 bases and J by 10 bases, with 7 bases of the junction left unmatched. CDR3 DNA sequence: TGTGCCAGCAGTACACAGGGGGAGTTATCACCCCTCCACTTT. This codes for CASSTQGELSPLHF.

The genes are TRBV6-4 and TRBJ1-4; the match to TRBD1 covers 9 bases. Germline lookup yields CDR1 MRHNA and CDR2 SNTAGT. The CDR3 has 17 residues. With V trimmed by 6 bases and J by 8 bases, 16 bases remained unmatched. The CDR3 DNA reads TGTGCCAGCAGCGTAACAGGGGGCATTGAGGGTGAAGAAAAACTGTTTTTT. It is translated as CASSVTGGIEGEEKLFF.

The chain couples TRBV4-2 to TRBJ2-2; TRBD2 aligns across 9 bases. The CDR3 is 15 amino acids. Germline trimming cut 4 bases from V and 5 bases from J; bases unmatched to any gene: 5. Germline CDR1 reads LGHNA; CDR2 reads YNFKEQ. CDR3 sequence: CASSLDSGGTGELFF. The CDR3 region has the DNA TGTGCCAGCAGCCTGGATAGCGGGGGAACCGGGGAGCTGTTTTTT.

The chain employs TRBV6-1 and TRBJ2-7; 11 bases map to TRBD2. The CDR3 runs 17 residues. The germline V gene encodes CDR1 MNHNS and CDR2 SASEGT. The V gene end was trimmed by 2 bases and the J gene end by 2 bases; junction bases not matched to a gene: 8. CDR3 sequence reads: CASSETSGGGSTYEQYF. The CDR3 bases are TGTGCCAGCAGTGAAACTAGCGGGGGAGGCTCGACCTACGAGCAGTACTTC.

The V gene is TRBV12-3 or TRBV12-4, the J gene TRBJ2-5; D might be TRBD2 (5 bases). The CDR3 extends over 13 amino acids. V shed 2 bases and J shed 5 bases, with 9 bases lying between them. In DNA, the CDR3 is TGTGCCAGCAGTTTACCCGGGGTGGAGACCCAGTACTTC. Amino acid sequence: CASSLPGVETQYF.

The chain combines TRBV27 with TRBJ2-2; D perhaps matches TRBD1 (6 bases). Trimming took off 8 bases at V and 7 bases at J, with 14 bases between the two ends. Germline assignment: CDR1 MNHEY and CDR2 SMNVEV (reference sequence). The length of the CDR3 is 13 residues. The CDR3 spells CASCRGRSGELFF. CDR3 sequence (DNA): TGTGCCAGCTGCAGGGGCCGCAGCGGGGAGCTGTTTTTT.